The source of this TCR beta chain is a study of monozygotic twins with inflammatory bowel disease. From its re-call of the 5' RACE reads, TCRdb lists each CDR3 protein once, without DNA. The table lists around 97,000 distinct CDR3 sequences. This TCR came from a human donor with ulcerative colitis or Crohn's disease, or a healthy co-twin of an affected twin (not recorded which). Sequences were obtained from blood.

The CDR3 sequence: CASSLQAGDTQYF. The chain employs TRBV12-3 or TRBV12-4 and TRBJ2-3; without DNA, the TCRdb call of TRBD2 cannot be checked. The length of the CDR3 is 13 residues.